Presented here are 31 T cell receptor beta chains from one specimen sequenced in a study of T cell responses to AZD1222 COVID-19 vaccine. Method: immunoSEQ multiplex PCR; TCRdb's copy keeps in-frame clones and lacks some. Of about 83,000 clones in the sample, about 82% were seen once. The material sequenced was peripheral blood, taken on day 0 of AZD1222 vaccination. These receptors were taken from an adult in good health.

The genes are TRBV7-3 and TRBJ2-2; TRBD1 or TRBD2 may be the D gene (5 bases each). The length of the CDR3 is 16 residues. Germline V gene data show CDR1 as SGHTA and CDR2 as FQGTGA. V lost 5 bases and J 5 bases, leaving 18 bases between the germline ends. The CDR3 bases are TGTGCCAGCAGCCCGAGGGGTTACCCAGGGACCGGGGAGCTGTTTTTT. This codes for CASSPRGYPGTGELFF. Looking up the rest from reference TRBV7-3 and TRBJ2-2 gives the full variable domain: GAGVSQTPSNKVTEKGKYVELRCDPISGHTALYWYRQSLGQGPEFLIYFQGTGAADDSGLPNDRFFAVRPEGSVSTLKIQRTERGDSAVYLCASSPRGYPGTGELFFGEGSRLTVL.

This chain uses TRBV9 with TRBJ1-2, with D possibly matching TRBD1 (5 bases). CDR3 length equals 13 residues. Deletions cut 5 bases from V and 5 bases from J, with 13 bases between. Germline CDR1 is SGDLS and CDR2 is YYNGEE. In DNA form, the CDR3 reads TGTGCCAGCAGACATTTGACAGATTATGGCTACACCTTC. As protein: CASRHLTDYGYTF.

The chain couples TRBV7-2 to TRBJ1-1; perhaps TRBD1 as D (5 bases). This CDR3 is 14 amino acids long. The V gene lost 3 bases and the J gene lost 2 bases, with 10 bases spanning the gap. CDR1 is SGHTA, CDR2 FQGNSA, per germline. This chain's CDR3 is CASSFLGGNTEAFF. CDR3 nucleotides: TGTGCCAGCAGCTTCCTGGGGGGAAACACTGAAGCTTTCTTT.

The rearrangement links TRBV28 to TRBJ1-5; D unresolved. Trimming left V 5 bases short and J 5 bases short, with 7 bases between. Germline values: CDR1 MDHEN, CDR2 SYDVKM. The CDR3 contains 12 residues. CDR3 coding DNA: TGTGCCAGCAGTCGGAGGGATCAGCCCCAGCATTTT. Protein: CASSRRDQPQHF.

This chain links TRBV6-5 with TRBJ2-7, with 10 positions matching TRBD1. V gave up 2 bases and J gave up 6 bases; unmatched junction bases: 10. The V gene's germline CDR1 is MNHEY and CDR2 SVGAGI. This CDR3 comprises 16 residues. The CDR3 sequence is CASSYGTGTGVSEQYF. The CDR3 DNA follows: TGTGCCAGCAGTTACGGGACCGGGACAGGGGTCTCCGAGCAGTACTTC.

The rearrangement joins TRBV25-1 to TRBJ1-1; D ambiguous. Trimming removed 2 bases at V and 8 bases at J, with 9 bases between. Germline V gene lookup returns CDR1 MGHDK and CDR2 SYGVNS. The CDR3 length is 12 residues. CDR3 nucleotide sequence: TGTGCCAGCAGTGAAGGGATGAGAGAAGCTTTCTTT. Amino acid sequence: CASSEGMREAFF.

The rearrangement links TRBV5-1 to TRBJ2-7, with D perhaps TRBD1 (6 bases). Germline values: CDR1 SGHRS, CDR2 YFSETQ. The ends were cut back, 4 bases at V and 2 bases at J, with 25 bases in the middle. This CDR3 comprises 18 residues. CDR3 amino acids: CASSQSLSTGTRTYEQYF. CDR3 bases: TGCGCCAGCAGCCAAAGCCTTTCCACCGGGACACGGACCTACGAGCAGTACTTC.

This chain links TRBV2 with TRBJ1-4, with D perhaps matching TRBD1 (6 bases). Germline V gene data show CDR1 as SNHLY and CDR2 as FYNNEI. The V gene lost 5 bases and the J gene lost 6 bases, with 13 bases spanning the gap. The CDR3 is 14 residues long. The CDR3 sequence: CASSTDRWDEKLFF. The CDR3 nucleotides are TGTGCCAGCAGTACCGACAGGTGGGATGAAAAACTGTTTTTT.

The chain has TRBV10-3 and TRBJ2-7; TRBD1 matches 11 bases. Per germline, CDR1 ENHRY and CDR2 SYGVKD. The CDR3 extends over 12 amino acids. Trimming at V came to 10 bases and at J to 3 bases, leaving 2 bases not matched to a gene. The CDR3 DNA reads TGTGCCAGCGGGACAGGGGGCTACGAGCAGTACTTC. Protein sequence: CASGTGGYEQYF.

J is TRBJ1-2 and V is TRBV19, with D possibly matching TRBD1 (5 bases). Looked up from germline, CDR1 is LNHDA and CDR2 is SQIVND (reference sequence). The CDR3 has 14 residues. V shed 5 bases and J shed 4 bases, with 14 bases lying between them. The CDR3 coding sequence is TGTGCCAGTAGTGTCGGTGGGGCGGGCTATGGCTACACCTTC. Encoded protein: CASSVGGAGYGYTF.

J is TRBJ1-6 and V is TRBV6-1; D perhaps matches TRBD1 (5 bases). Trimming stripped 1 base from V and 7 bases from J, with 11 bases between. From germline, CDR1 is MNHNS and CDR2 SASEGT. The CDR3 length is 15 residues. The CDR3 DNA is TGTGCCAGCAGTGAAGTCTTCCAGGGAAATTCACCCCTCCACTTT. Protein product: CASSEVFQGNSPLHF.

The chain couples TRBV13 to TRBJ1-2; D is ambiguous. Germline assignment: CDR1 PRHDT and CDR2 FYEKMQ (reference sequence). V dropped 4 bases and J dropped 4 bases, with 16 bases sitting between them. CDR3 length: 15 amino acids. This CDR3 is CASSSNHLSIYGYTF. Written as DNA, the CDR3 is TGTGCCAGCAGCTCTAACCACCTCTCGATCTATGGCTACACCTTC.

V and J are TRBV27 and TRBJ2-5; 8 nucleotides line up with TRBD2. Unmatched junction bases numbered 13, after V lost 2 bases and J lost 2 bases. The CDR3 is made up of 18 amino acids. Germline-derived CDR1 and CDR2 are MNHEY and SMNVEV (reference sequence). The CDR3 is CASSLGRGAQIKQETQYF. Here the CDR3 DNA reads TGTGCCAGCAGTTTAGGGCGGGGGGCCCAAATAAAGCAAGAGACCCAGTACTTC.

The chain recombines TRBV7-3 with TRBJ2-3, with D perhaps TRBD1 or TRBD2 (5 bases each). The CDR3 extends over 13 amino acids. Trimming left V 0 bases short and J 8 bases short, with 9 bases between. Germline assignment: CDR1 SGHTA and CDR2 FQGTGA. CDR3 bases: TGTGCCAGCAGCTTAACCGGTGGGGGTACGCAGTATTTT. Its protein is CASSLTGGGTQYF.

This rearrangement joins TRBV6-2 or TRBV6-3 to TRBJ2-2; tentative D call: TRBD2 (5 bases). This CDR3 is 14 amino acids long. Trimming cost V 6 bases and J 0 bases, with 8 bases left between them. Germline CDR1 MNHEY, CDR2 SVGEGT. Here the CDR3 DNA reads TGTGCCAGCAGCAGACTAACGAACACCGGGGAGCTGTTTTTT. Its translation is CASSRLTNTGELFF.

V gene TRBV6-1 combines with J gene TRBJ2-7; 7 bases line up with TRBD2. J gave up 7 bases and V 2 bases, and 11 bases lay outside the gene matches. CDR3 size: 15 residues. CDR1 is MNHNS and CDR2 is SASEGT in the germline V gene. CDR3: CASSELAGDAGEQYF. DNA for the CDR3: TGTGCCAGCAGTGAACTGGCGGGGGACGCGGGGGAGCAGTACTTC.

V and J are TRBV11-2 and TRBJ2-3, with TRBD1 identical over 9 bases. V was clipped by 5 bases and J by 6 bases; unmatched bases: 12. Germline values: CDR1 SGHAT, CDR2 FQNNGV. The CDR3 is made up of 16 amino acids. The CDR3: CASSTRGTGPPDTQYF. DNA for the CDR3: TGTGCCAGCAGCACACGCGGGACAGGGCCTCCCGATACGCAGTATTTT.

The V gene is TRBV9, the J gene TRBJ2-1, with D possibly matching TRBD1 (5 bases). Trimming pared 3 bases from V and 3 bases from J, leaving 22 bases between. Germline values: CDR1 SGDLS, CDR2 YYNGEE. This CDR3 contains 18 residues. Written as DNA, the CDR3 is TGTGCCAGCAGCGCGACTGGGGCCGGGTTAGGAAGCTACAATGAGCAGTTCTTC. Residues: CASSATGAGLGSYNEQFF.

With regard to this clone: Other DNA sequences within the sample encode an identical CDR3. The J gene is TRBJ2-3, the V gene TRBV12-3 or TRBV12-4, with D perhaps TRBD2 (5 bases). The CDR3 totals 11 residues. V lost 8 bases and J lost 3, with 6 bases in between. The CDR3 DNA is TGTGCCAGCCGACTAACAGATACGCAGTATTTT. Residues: CASRLTDTQYF.

This rearrangement joins TRBV3-1 (or the pseudogene TRBV3-2) to TRBJ1-1; perhaps TRBD1 as D (6 bases). Germline CDR1 is LGHDT and CDR2 is YNNKEL (reference sequence). Trimming took off 4 bases at V and 4 bases at J, with 13 bases between the two ends. This CDR3 has 14 residues. CDR3 in DNA: TGTGCCAGCAGCCCACCAGGGGAGGGCACTGAAGCTTTCTTT. Protein: CASSPPGEGTEAFF.

The V gene is TRBV7-3, the J gene TRBJ2-1, with TRBD2 as a possible D gene (6 bases). The CDR3 is 16 residues long. CDR1 and CDR2 (germline): SGHTA, FQGTGA. Trimming stripped 4 bases from V and 6 bases from J, with 19 bases between. The CDR3 nucleotides are TGTGCCAGCAGCTCGCCCGCGGGAATTGGATCCAATGAGCAGTTCTTC. It translates to CASSSPAGIGSNEQFF.

The J gene is TRBJ2-5, the V gene TRBV5-4, with TRBD2 identical over 8 bases. Per the germline V gene, CDR1 is SGHNT and CDR2 is YYREEE (reference sequence). The V segment lost 0 bases and the J segment 5 bases; nucleotides outside the gene matches: 3. The CDR3 contains 14 residues. The CDR3 DNA reads TGTGCCAGCAGCTTGGCGGGAGGGGAGGAGACCCAGTACTTC. This encodes CASSLAGGEETQYF.

The chain joins TRBV5-4 to TRBJ2-5, with 13 positions matching TRBD2. Losses at the gene ends were 4 bases for V and 2 bases for J; bases not matched to a gene: 5. The CDR3 is 16 residues long. Germline CDR1 and CDR2: SGHNT and YYREEE (reference sequence). CDR3 sequence: CASSERLAGGQETQYF. The CDR3, as DNA: TGTGCCAGCAGCGAGAGACTAGCGGGGGGACAAGAGACCCAGTACTTC.

The rearrangement joins TRBV27 to TRBJ2-7; 7 bases map to TRBD1. Germline V gene data show CDR1 as MNHEY and CDR2 as SMNVEV (reference sequence). The length of the CDR3 is 15 residues. J gave up 1 base and V 5 bases, and 8 bases lay outside the gene matches. CDR3 in DNA: TGTGCCAGCAGTCTTCGGGACAGAATATCCTACGAGCAGTACTTC. Translating gives CASSLRDRISYEQYF.

The V gene is TRBV18, the J gene TRBJ1-1, with no clear D. Germline V lookup: CDR1 KGHSH, CDR2 LQKENI. V dropped 6 bases and J dropped 1 base, with 15 bases sitting between them. CDR3 length: 15 amino acids. The CDR3 is CASSSQQPSNTEAFF. CDR3 DNA: TGTGCCAGCTCTTCCCAACAGCCCTCGAACACTGAAGCTTTCTTT.

V usage is TRBV4-2 and J usage is TRBJ2-7; D unclear. The CDR3 spans 13 residues. Germline-derived CDR1 and CDR2 are LGHNA and YNFKEQ. Between the trimmed V and J ends, which lost 0 bases and 2 bases, there was a span of 5 bases. The DNA of the CDR3 is TGTGCCAGCAGCCAAGAGCCTCCCTACGAGCAGTACTTC. This sequence encodes CASSQEPPYEQYF.

The chain has TRBV19 and TRBJ1-2; D possibly corresponds to TRBD1 (5 bases). CDR1 is LNHDA, CDR2 SQIVND, per germline (reference sequence). The CDR3 length is 13 residues. V was clipped by 4 bases and J by 7 bases, with 13 bases between them. CDR3 in DNA: TGTGCCAGTAGTAGGGGACGGAGATTTGGCTACACCTTC. This codes for CASSRGRRFGYTF.

The chain uses TRBV2 and TRBJ2-1; D is perhaps TRBD2 (6 bases). CDR3 length: 12 residues. Trimming took off 2 bases at V and 9 bases at J, with 8 bases between the two ends. Germline V gene data show CDR1 as SNHLY and CDR2 as FYNNEI. The CDR3 sequence is CASSETRGEQFF. CDR3 sequence (DNA): TGTGCCAGCAGTGAAACGCGGGGTGAGCAGTTCTTC.

The chain joins TRBV5-4 to TRBJ2-7; 9 nucleotides line up with TRBD2. V gave up 4 bases and J gave up 7 bases; unmatched junction bases: 12. Per germline, CDR1 SGHNT and CDR2 YYREEE (reference sequence). This CDR3 has 15 residues. CDR3 sequence: CASSLRAGGPGEQYF. The CDR3, as DNA: TGTGCCAGCAGCCTTCGGGCGGGAGGGCCGGGGGAGCAGTACTTC.

This chain uses TRBV5-4 with TRBJ1-6; no definite D call. This CDR3 contains 12 residues. Germline loops: CDR1 SGHNT, CDR2 YYREEE (reference sequence). Trimming shortened V by 0 bases and J by 10 bases, and 5 bases separated the two germline ends. The CDR3 here is CASSLEGSPLHF. In DNA, the CDR3 is TGTGCCAGCAGCTTGGAGGGATCACCCCTCCACTTT.

The rearrangement uses TRBV20-1 and TRBJ2-7; D not certain. Trimming removed 3 bases from V and 4 bases from J, with 16 bases in between. The CDR3 runs 14 residues. Germline CDR1 and CDR2: DFQATT and SNEGSKA (reference sequence). CDR3 protein: CSASRADLYYEQYF. The CDR3 region has the DNA TGCAGTGCTAGTCGGGCTGATCTTTATTACGAGCAGTACTTC.